This T cell receptor beta chain came from a study of cytomegalovirus exposure and HLA in healthy donors. Findings and caveats of the study: Most CMV-associated TCR beta chains appeared HLA-restricted in a later analysis.

Primers: 60 Vbeta forward and 13 Jbeta reverse. In the original processing: There were tens of millions of unique TCR beta chains by a later count, and approximately 11 million of them were shared. The table came from immunoSEQ multiplex PCR; TCRdb's copy has only in-frame clones and leaves some out. V and J calls and clone size follow that table, whereas D and trimming were derived from the DNA. Of 95,000 to 100,000 clones in the sample, 75% were seen once. Germline V gene sequence: CDR1 MDHEN, CDR2 SYDVKM. V trimming: 6 bases; J trimming: 5 bases; junction bases outside the gene matches: 19. The CDR3 consists of 18 residues. About this clone: What it binds is unknown.

Sequencing was done on a sample of PBMCs. This TCR was recovered from a man in his fifties in good health and CMV-seronegative. The rearrangement joins TRBV28 to TRBJ1-2; 9 nucleotides align to TRBD1. CDR3 in amino acids: CASSTGTGSLGAEYGYTF. CDR3 in DNA: TGTGCCAGCAGCACCGGGACAGGGTCCCTCGGCGCCGAATATGGCTACACCTTC.